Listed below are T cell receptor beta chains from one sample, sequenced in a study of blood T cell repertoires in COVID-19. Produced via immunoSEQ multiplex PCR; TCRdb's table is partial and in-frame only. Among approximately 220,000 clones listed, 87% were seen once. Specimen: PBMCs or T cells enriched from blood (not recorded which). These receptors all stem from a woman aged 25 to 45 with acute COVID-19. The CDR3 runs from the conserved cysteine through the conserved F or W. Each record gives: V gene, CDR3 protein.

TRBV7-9,CASSLARVRTGLDTGELFF
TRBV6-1,CASSEAGSNYGYTF
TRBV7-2,CASSLGGTPYYNEQFF
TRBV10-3,CAISEAGVGTDTQYF
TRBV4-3,CASSQAPGVHRANYEQYF
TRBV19,CASSNADRGPYEQYF
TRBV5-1,CASSYTRTIGYEQYF
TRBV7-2,CASSLNRGGGEKLFF
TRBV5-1,CASSSEYNEKLFF
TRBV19,CASSMRQGSETQYF
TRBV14,CASSQRRRRRAVGLWSTTNEKLFF
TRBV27,CASRIGQGIYGYTF
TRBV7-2,CASSYKWSSGDTEAFF
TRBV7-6,CASSSGQGAPYGYTF
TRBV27,CASSPGGLTEAFF
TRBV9,CASSGQGQETQYF
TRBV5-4,CASSYRGPGANVLTF
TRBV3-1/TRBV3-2,CASSQDRDNQPQHF
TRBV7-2,CASSLDPQGGETQYF
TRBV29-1,CSAGQTNTGELFF
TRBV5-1,CASSLAPGYNSPLHF
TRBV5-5,CASSRVLGRDLDGYTF
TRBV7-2,CASSLKTVGYGYTF
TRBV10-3,CASRDRPASYEQYF
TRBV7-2,CASSSRTESSGNTIYF
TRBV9,CASSVGPESYEQYF
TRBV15,CATSRDTQGDEQYF
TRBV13,CASSGFRGRETDTQYF
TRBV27,CASSRTGGTGELFF
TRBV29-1,CSGGQGAGTEAFF
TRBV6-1,CASSEVAEAEAFF
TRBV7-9,CASSLGDIYNSPLHF
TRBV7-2,CASSQQGNTIYF